These 17 T cell receptor beta chains share one sample of origin, sequenced in a study of control samples from healthy donors and cancer patients. Method: immunoSEQ multiplex PCR; TCRdb's copy keeps in-frame clones and lacks some. The sample lists 150,000 to 200,000 clones, approximately 92% occurring once. Sequencing was done on a sample of blood. Source of these receptors: a man younger than 40 in good health.

V usage is TRBV27 and J usage is TRBJ1-2, with unresolved D. The V end lost 8 bases, the J end lost 7 bases, and 14 bases lay between the germline ends. The germline gives CDR1 MNHEY, CDR2 SMNVEV (reference sequence). This CDR3 contains 12 residues. The CDR3 DNA reads as TGTGCCAGCCGTTCCCGCGCTGGTGGCTACACCTTC. The encoded protein is CASRSRAGGYTF.

The chain uses TRBV30 and TRBJ1-4, with D possibly matching TRBD1 (6 bases). Trimming cost V 3 bases and J 8 bases, with 13 bases left between them. Per germline, CDR1 GTSNPN and CDR2 SVGIG (reference sequence). This CDR3 is 13 amino acids long. The DNA of the CDR3 is TGTGCCTGGAGACAGGGAATCGGGGAAAAACTGTTTTTT. Residues: CAWRQGIGEKLFF. Variable domain in full (rest from reference TRBV30 and TRBJ1-4): SQTIHQWPATLVQPVGSPLSLECTVEGTSNPNLYWYRQAAGRGLQLLFYSVGIGQISSEVPQNLSASRPQDRQFILSSKKLLLSDSGFYLCAWRQGIGEKLFFGSGTQLSVL.

The chain carries TRBV2 and TRBJ2-7, with TRBD1 matching over 10 bases. Germline V gene sequence: CDR1 SNHLY, CDR2 FYNNEI. The CDR3 covers 13 residues. V dropped 7 bases and J dropped 2; count of bases not matched to a gene: 2. In nucleotides, the CDR3 is TGTGCCAGCATCGGGACAGGGGCCTACGAGCAGTACTTC. It codes for CASIGTGAYEQYF.

The J gene is TRBJ2-5, the V gene TRBV9; tentative D call: TRBD1 (5 bases). CDR1 is SGDLS and CDR2 is YYNGEE in the germline V gene. The CDR3 contains 12 residues. The V gene lost 0 bases and the J gene lost 5 bases, with 5 bases spanning the gap. Written as DNA, the CDR3 is TGTGCCAGCAGCGTAGACAGGGAGACCCAGTACTTC. Protein: CASSVDRETQYF.

V usage is TRBV27 and J usage is TRBJ1-1, with D unclear. With 6 bases removed from V and 5 bases from J, the gap between germline ends came to 16 bases. The CDR3 spans 14 residues. Germline lookup yields CDR1 MNHEY and CDR2 SMNVEV (reference sequence). The CDR3 nucleotides read TGTGCCAGCAGCCGTACGGCCCGGAGTACTGAAGCTTTCTTT. Translating gives CASSRTARSTEAFF.

The chain links TRBV30 to TRBJ2-7, with D uncertain. V shed 3 bases and J shed 6 bases, with 12 bases lying between them. The CDR3 is 12 amino acids. The germline V gene encodes CDR1 GTSNPN and CDR2 SVGIG (reference sequence). CDR3 loop: CAWRTPGAEQYF. For the CDR3, the DNA is TGTGCCTGGAGGACTCCTGGCGCCGAGCAGTACTTC.

This rearrangement joins TRBV6-5 to TRBJ2-3; the D gene is possibly TRBD2 (5 bases). Trimming stripped 8 bases from V and 5 bases from J, with 14 bases between. The CDR3 contains 13 residues. The germline CDR1 and CDR2 sequences are MNHEY and SVGAGI. DNA for the CDR3: TGTGCCAGCGCCACGGAGCGGCTAGATACGCAGTATTTT. Its translation is CASATERLDTQYF.

The chain has TRBV5-6 and TRBJ1-6, with a tentative D call TRBD1 (5 bases). Trimming shortened V by 1 base and J by 4 bases, and 12 bases separated the two germline ends. In germline, CDR1 is SGHDT, CDR2 YYEEEE. This CDR3 is 16 amino acids long. As DNA, the CDR3 is TGTGCCAGCAGCTTGAACCGAGGGGAATATAATTCACCCCTCCACTTT. This translates into CASSLNRGEYNSPLHF.

CDR3 region: CASSHQTGGSGNTIYF. CDR3 DNA: TGTGCCAGCAGCCACCAGACAGGGGGCTCTGGAAACACCATATATTTT. This chain uses TRBV3-1 (or the pseudogene TRBV3-2) with TRBJ1-3, with TRBD1 matching 9 bases. The length of the CDR3 is 16 residues. The germline CDR1 and CDR2 sequences are LGHDT and YNNKEL (reference sequence). V lost 3 bases to trimming and J lost 0 bases; unmatched junction nucleotides: 3.

The DNA for the CDR3 is TGTGCCAGCAGCTTGGGAGGGAGTGGACAGCCCCAGCATTTT. This codes for CASSLGGSGQPQHF. This chain links TRBV11-3 with TRBJ1-5; no definite D call. Deletions cut 3 bases from V and 7 bases from J, with 13 bases between. The germline CDR1 and CDR2 sequences are SGHNT and YENEEA. This CDR3 is 14 amino acids long.

The chain is built from TRBV19 and TRBJ2-2, with D maybe TRBD1 (6 bases). The CDR3 runs 17 residues. V lost 2 bases and J 4 bases, leaving 17 bases between the germline ends. The germline V gene has CDR1 LNHDA and CDR2 SQIVND (reference sequence). The CDR3 region has the DNA TGTGCCAGTAGTATAAGGATAGGCAGGGGCGGCACCGGGGAGCTGTTTTTT. Its translation: CASSIRIGRGGTGELFF.

This rearrangement joins TRBV12-5 to TRBJ1-2; D is ambiguous. V dropped 5 bases and J dropped 1 base, with 14 bases sitting between them. CDR1 LGHNT and CDR2 FRNRAP come from the germline V gene. CDR3 size: 15 residues. CDR3 nucleotides: TGTGCTAGTGGTCCCACCTCCGACGATAACTATGGCTACACCTTC. Protein sequence: CASGPTSDDNYGYTF.

The J gene is TRBJ2-2, the V gene TRBV5-1; no clear D gene. Trimming left V 4 bases short and J 0 bases short, with 10 bases between. The germline CDR1 and CDR2 sequences are SGHRS and YFSETQ. The CDR3 is 15 amino acids. CDR3 coding DNA: TGCGCCAGCAGCCCGGGCGACACGAACACCGGGGAGCTGTTTTTT. Its translation: CASSPGDTNTGELFF.

V usage is TRBV7-2 and J usage is TRBJ1-1; D may be TRBD1 (5 bases). Germline V gene lookup returns CDR1 SGHTA and CDR2 FQGNSA. This CDR3 has 15 residues. V was cut by 4 bases and J by 1 base, with 13 bases left in between. The CDR3 region is CASSSDWGRNTEAFF. CDR3 coding DNA: TGTGCCAGCAGCTCTGATTGGGGCCGGAACACTGAAGCTTTCTTT.

The V and J genes are TRBV4-2 and TRBJ1-2; TRBD1 matches 7 bases. Germline CDR1 reads LGHNA; CDR2 reads YNFKEQ. This CDR3 is built from 15 residues. Germline trimming cut 8 bases from V and 2 bases from J; bases unmatched to any gene: 11. DNA of the CDR3: TGTGCCAGCCGTAGAACGGGGACAGAGAACTATGGCTACACCTTC. As protein: CASRRTGTENYGYTF.

Comment on this clone: Other nucleotide sequences in the sample specify the same CDR3. This rearrangement joins TRBV28 to TRBJ1-5; 9 nucleotides agree with TRBD1. The junction had 8 bases not matched to a gene; V was cut back by 4 bases and J by 4 bases. This CDR3 spans 16 amino acids. Germline V lookup: CDR1 MDHEN, CDR2 SYDVKM. CDR3: CASSSLTGGGNQPQHF. CDR3 bases: TGTGCCAGCAGTTCCCTTACAGGGGGCGGGAATCAGCCCCAGCATTTT.

The chain employs TRBV5-1 and TRBJ1-6; D is unclear. Between the trimmed V and J ends, which lost 3 bases and 8 bases, there was a span of 12 bases. Germline CDR1 reads SGHRS; CDR2 reads YFSETQ. The CDR3 is 14 amino acids. CDR3 loop: CASSSREGDSPLHF. As DNA, the CDR3 is TGCGCCAGCAGCTCCCGGGAGGGAGATTCACCCCTCCACTTT.